This entry concerns a single TCR beta chain. CDR3 length: 12 residues. Germline V CDR1 and CDR2: WNHNN, SYGVQD (reference sequence). Deletions cut 6 bases from V and 6 bases from J, with 9 bases between. Original methodology: Reference gene primer amplification yielded estimated nucleated cell counts. The assay was immunoSEQ multiplex PCR, and TCRdb's table has in-frame clones only and misses some. V and J calls and clone size are those listed in that table; D and trimming were worked out from the DNA. Of about 280,000 clones listed, roughly 90% are singletons. The data were obtained in a study of blood T cell repertoires in COVID-19. Study summary: The samples span acute and convalescent COVID-19 from the United States, Italy and Spain. Sources were T cells, B-cell-depleted T cells, or PBMCs; the material itself was cDNA or gDNA.

The recovered donors of Cohort 3 showed two negative PCRs, clearance, or symptom resolution. This TCR was sampled from a woman between 55 and 75 years old who had recovered from COVID-19. The source material was PBMCs or T cells enriched from blood (not recorded which). This chain links TRBV10-1 with TRBJ1-3; tentatively, D is TRBD1 (6 bases). The CDR3 protein is CASSDRINTIYF. CDR3 coding DNA: TGCGCCAGCAGCGACAGGATAAACACCATATATTTT.